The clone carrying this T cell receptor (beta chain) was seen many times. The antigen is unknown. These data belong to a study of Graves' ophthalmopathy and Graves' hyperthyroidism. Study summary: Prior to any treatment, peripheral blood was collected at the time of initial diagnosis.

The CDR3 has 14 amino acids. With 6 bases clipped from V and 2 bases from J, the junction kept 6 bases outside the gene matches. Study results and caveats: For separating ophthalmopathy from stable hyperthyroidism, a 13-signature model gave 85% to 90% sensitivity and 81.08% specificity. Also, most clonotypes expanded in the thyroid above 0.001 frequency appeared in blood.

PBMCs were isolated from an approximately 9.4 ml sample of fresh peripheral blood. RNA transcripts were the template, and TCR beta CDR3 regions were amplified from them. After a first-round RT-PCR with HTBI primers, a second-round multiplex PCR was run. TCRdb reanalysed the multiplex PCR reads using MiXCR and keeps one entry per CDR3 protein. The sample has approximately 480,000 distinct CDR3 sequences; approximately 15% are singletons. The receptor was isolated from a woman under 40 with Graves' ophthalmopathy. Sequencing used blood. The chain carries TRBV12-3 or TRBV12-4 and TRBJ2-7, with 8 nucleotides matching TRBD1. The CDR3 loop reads CASSITGQAYEQYF. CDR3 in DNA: TGTGCCAGCAGCATAACGGGACAGGCCTACGAGCAGTACTTC.